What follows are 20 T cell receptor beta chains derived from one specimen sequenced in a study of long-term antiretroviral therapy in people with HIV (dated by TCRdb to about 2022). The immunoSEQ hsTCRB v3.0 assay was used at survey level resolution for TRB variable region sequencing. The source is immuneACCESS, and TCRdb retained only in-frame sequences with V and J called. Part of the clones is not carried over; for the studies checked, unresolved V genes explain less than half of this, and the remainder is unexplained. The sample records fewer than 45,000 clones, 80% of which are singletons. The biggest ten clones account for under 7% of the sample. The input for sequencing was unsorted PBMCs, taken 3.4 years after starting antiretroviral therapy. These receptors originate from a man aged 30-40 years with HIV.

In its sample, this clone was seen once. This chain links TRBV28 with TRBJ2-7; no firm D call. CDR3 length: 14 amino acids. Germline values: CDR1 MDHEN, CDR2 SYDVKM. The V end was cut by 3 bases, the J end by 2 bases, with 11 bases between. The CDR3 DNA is TGTGCCAGCAGTTTTTTGTCGAACACCTACGAGCAGTACTTC. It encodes CASSFLSNTYEQYF.

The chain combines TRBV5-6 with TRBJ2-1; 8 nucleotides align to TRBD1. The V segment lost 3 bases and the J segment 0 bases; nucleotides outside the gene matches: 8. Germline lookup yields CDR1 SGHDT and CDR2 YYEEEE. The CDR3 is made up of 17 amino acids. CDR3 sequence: CASSWGQALFSYNEQFF. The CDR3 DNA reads TGTGCCAGCAGCTGGGGACAGGCGCTCTTCTCCTACAATGAGCAGTTCTTC.

Written as DNA, the CDR3 is TGTGCCAGCAGCTTGGAAGTCGTGACAGGGGTTGGCTACACCTTC. This sequence encodes CASSLEVVTGVGYTF. The V call is TRBV5-5, the J call TRBJ1-2; 8 bases are a match to TRBD1. This CDR3 comprises 15 residues. V lost 0 bases to trimming and J lost 7 bases; unmatched junction nucleotides: 8. CDR1 SGHKS and CDR2 YYEKEE come from the germline V gene (reference sequence).

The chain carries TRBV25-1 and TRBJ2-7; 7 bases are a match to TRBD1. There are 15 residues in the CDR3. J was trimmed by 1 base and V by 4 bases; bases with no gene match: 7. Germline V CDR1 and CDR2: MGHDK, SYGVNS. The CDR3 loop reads CASSATGDRSYEQYF. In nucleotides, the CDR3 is TGTGCCAGCAGTGCAACAGGGGATAGGTCCTACGAGCAGTACTTC.

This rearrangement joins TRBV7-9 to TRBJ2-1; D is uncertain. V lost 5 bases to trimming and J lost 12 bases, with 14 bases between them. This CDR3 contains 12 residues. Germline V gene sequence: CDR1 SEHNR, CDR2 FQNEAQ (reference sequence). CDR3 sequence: CASSEGKGLQFF. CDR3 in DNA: TGTGCCAGCAGCGAAGGGAAGGGTCTGCAGTTCTTC. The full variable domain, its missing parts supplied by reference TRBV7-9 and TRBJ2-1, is DTGVSQNPRHKITKRGQNVTFRCDPISEHNRLYWYRQTLGQGPEFLTYFQNEAQLEKSRLLSDRFSAERPKGSFSTLEIQRTEQGDSAMYLCASSEGKGLQFFGPGTRLTVL.

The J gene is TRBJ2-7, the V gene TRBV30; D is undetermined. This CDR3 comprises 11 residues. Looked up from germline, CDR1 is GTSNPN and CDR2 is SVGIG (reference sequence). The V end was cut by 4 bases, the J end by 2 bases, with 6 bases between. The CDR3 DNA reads TGTGCCTGGACCTCGGCCTACGAGCAGTACTTC. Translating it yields CAWTSAYEQYF.

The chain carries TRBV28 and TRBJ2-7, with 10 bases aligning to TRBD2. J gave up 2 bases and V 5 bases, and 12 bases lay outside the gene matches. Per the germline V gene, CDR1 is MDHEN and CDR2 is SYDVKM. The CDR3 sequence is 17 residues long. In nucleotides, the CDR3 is TGTGCCAGCAGTCCTTTGCTACGCCTAGCGGGGGCCTACGAGCAGTACTTC. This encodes CASSPLLRLAGAYEQYF.

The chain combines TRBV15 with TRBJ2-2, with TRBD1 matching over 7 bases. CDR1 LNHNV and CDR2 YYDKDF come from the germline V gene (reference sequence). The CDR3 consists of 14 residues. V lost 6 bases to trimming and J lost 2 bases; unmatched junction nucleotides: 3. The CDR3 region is CATRQGSNTGELFF. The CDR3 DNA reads TGTGCCACCAGACAGGGGTCTAACACCGGGGAGCTGTTTTTT.

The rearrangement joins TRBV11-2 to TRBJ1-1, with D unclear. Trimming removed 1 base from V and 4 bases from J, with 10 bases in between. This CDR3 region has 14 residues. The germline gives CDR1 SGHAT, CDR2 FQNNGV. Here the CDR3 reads CASSLGSSLTEAFF. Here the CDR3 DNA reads TGTGCCAGCAGCTTAGGGAGCTCACTCACTGAAGCTTTCTTT.

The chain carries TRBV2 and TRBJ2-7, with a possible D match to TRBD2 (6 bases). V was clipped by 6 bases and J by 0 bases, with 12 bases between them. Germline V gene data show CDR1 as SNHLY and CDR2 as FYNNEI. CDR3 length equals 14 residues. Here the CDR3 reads CASSSGYSSYEQYF. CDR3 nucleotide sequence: TGTGCCAGCAGCAGCGGGTATAGCTCCTACGAGCAGTACTTC. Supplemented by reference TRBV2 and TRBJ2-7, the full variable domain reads EPEVTQTPSHQVTQMGQEVILRCVPISNHLYFYWYRQILGQKVEFLVSFYNNEISEKSEIFDDQFSVERPDGSNFTLKIRSTKLEDSAMYFCASSSGYSSYEQYFGPGTRLTVT.

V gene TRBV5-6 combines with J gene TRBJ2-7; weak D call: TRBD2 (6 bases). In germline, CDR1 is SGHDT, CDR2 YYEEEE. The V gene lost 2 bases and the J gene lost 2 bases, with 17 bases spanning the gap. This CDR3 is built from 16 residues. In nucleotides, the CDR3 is TGTGCCAGCAGCTTACCGCCCCCGGGACTTCCCTACGAGCAGTACTTC. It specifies CASSLPPPGLPYEQYF.

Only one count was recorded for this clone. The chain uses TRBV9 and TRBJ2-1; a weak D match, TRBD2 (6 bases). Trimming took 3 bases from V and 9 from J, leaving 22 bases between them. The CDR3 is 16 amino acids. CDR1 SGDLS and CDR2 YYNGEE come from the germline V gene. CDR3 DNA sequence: TGTGCCAGCAGCGCACTTAGCGGAGCCTGGTCGGGTGAGCAGTTCTTC. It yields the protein CASSALSGAWSGEQFF.

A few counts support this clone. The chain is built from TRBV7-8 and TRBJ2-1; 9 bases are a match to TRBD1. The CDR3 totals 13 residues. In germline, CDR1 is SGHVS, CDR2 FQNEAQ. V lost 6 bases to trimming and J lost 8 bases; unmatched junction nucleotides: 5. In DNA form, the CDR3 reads TGTGCCAGCAGGGACAGGGGAATCCATGAGCAGTTCTTC. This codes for CASRDRGIHEQFF.

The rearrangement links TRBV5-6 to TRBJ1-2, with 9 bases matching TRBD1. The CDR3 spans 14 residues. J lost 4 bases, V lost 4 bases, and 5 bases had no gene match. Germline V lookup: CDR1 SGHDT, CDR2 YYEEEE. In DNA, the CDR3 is TGTGCCAGCAGCCCTGGGACAGGGTTCTATGGCTACACCTTC. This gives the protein CASSPGTGFYGYTF.

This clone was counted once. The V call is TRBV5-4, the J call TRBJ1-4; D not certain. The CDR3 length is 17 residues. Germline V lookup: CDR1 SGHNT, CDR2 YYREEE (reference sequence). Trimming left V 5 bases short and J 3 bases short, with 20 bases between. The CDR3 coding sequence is TGTGCCAGCAGAGAAGGCTTGGGGAAAGCGGCTAATGAAAAACTGTTTTTT. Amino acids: CASREGLGKAANEKLFF.

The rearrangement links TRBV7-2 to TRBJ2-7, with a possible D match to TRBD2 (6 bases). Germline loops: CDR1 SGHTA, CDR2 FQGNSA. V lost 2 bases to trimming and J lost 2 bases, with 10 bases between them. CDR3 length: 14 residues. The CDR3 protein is CASSLSPGAYEQYF. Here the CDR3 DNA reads TGTGCCAGCAGCTTATCCCCGGGAGCCTACGAGCAGTACTTC.

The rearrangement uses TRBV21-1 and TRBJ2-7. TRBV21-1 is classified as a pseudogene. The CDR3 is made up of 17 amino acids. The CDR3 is CASNIPLFGIVLYEQYF. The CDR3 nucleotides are TGTGCCAGCAACATCCCCTTGTTTGGGATTGTGTTGTACGAGCAGTACTTC.

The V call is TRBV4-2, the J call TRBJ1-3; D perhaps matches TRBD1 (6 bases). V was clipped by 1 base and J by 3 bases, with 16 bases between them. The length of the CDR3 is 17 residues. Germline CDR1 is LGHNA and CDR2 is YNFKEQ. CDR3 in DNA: TGTGCCAGCAGCCAAGTAGGGTGGGGGGGCGATGGAAACACCATATATTTT. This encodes CASSQVGWGGDGNTIYF.

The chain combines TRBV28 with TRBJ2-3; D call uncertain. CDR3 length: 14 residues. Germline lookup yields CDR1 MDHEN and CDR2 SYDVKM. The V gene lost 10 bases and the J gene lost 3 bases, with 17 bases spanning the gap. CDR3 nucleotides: TGTGCCATCTCTAGTTCCCCGAGGACAGATACGCAGTATTTT. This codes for CAISSSPRTDTQYF.

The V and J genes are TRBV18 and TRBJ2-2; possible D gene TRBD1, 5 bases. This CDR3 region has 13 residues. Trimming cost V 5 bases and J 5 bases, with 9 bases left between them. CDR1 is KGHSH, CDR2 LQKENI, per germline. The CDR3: CASSLQETGELFF. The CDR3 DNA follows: TGTGCCAGCTCATTACAGGAGACCGGGGAGCTGTTTTTT.